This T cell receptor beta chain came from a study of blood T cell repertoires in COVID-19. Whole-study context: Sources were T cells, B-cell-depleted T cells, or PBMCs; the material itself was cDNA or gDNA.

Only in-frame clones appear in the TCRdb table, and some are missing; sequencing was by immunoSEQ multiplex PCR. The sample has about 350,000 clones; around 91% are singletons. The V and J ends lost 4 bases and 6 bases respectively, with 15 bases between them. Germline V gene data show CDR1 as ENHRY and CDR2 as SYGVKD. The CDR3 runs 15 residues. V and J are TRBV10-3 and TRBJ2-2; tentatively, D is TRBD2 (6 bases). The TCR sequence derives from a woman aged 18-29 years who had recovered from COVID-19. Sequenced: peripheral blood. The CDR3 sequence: CAISGALPGAGELFF. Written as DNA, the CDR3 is TGTGCCATCAGTGGAGCACTCCCGGGGGCCGGGGAGCTGTTTTTT.